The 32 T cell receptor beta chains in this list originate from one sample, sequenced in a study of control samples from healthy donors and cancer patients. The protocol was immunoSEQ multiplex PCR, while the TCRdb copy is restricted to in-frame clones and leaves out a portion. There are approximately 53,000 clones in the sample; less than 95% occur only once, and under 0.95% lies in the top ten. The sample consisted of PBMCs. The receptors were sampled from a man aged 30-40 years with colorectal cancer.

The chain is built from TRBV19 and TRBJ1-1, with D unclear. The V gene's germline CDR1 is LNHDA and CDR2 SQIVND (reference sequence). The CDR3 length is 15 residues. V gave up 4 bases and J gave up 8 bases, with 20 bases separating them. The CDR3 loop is CASSTSTSTLREAFF. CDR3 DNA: TGTGCCAGTAGTACCTCGACATCTACCCTGCGGGAAGCTTTCTTT. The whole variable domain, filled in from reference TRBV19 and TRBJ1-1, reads DGGITQSPKYLFRKEGQNVTLSCEQNLNHDAMYWYRQDPGQGLRLIYYSQIVNDFQKGDIAEGYSVSREKKESFPLTVTSAQKNPTAFYLCASSTSTSTLREAFFGQGTRLTVV.

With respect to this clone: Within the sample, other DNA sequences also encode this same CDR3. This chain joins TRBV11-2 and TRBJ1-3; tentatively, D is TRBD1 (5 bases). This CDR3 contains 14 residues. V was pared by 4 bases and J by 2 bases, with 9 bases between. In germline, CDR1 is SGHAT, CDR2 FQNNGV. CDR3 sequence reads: CASSSRTTGNTIYF. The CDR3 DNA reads TGTGCCAGCAGCTCTCGGACAACTGGAAACACCATATATTTT.

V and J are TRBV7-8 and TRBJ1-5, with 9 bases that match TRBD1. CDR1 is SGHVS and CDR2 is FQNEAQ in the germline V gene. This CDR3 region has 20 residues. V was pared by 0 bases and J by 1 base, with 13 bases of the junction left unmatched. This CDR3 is CASSLAADLWTGVSNQPQHF. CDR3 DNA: TGTGCCAGCAGCTTAGCGGCGGACCTTTGGACAGGGGTAAGCAATCAGCCCCAGCATTTT.

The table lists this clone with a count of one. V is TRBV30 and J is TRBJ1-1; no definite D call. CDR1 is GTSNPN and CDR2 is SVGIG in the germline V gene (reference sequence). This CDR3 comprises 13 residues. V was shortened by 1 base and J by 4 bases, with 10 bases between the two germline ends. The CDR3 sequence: CAWSALLGTEAFF. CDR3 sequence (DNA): TGTGCCTGGAGTGCTCTTCTTGGCACTGAAGCTTTCTTT. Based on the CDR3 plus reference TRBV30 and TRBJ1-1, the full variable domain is SQTIHQWPATLVQPVGSPLSLECTVEGTSNPNLYWYRQAAGRGLQLLFYSVGIGQISSEVPQNLSASRPQDRQFILSSKKLLLSDSGFYLCAWSALLGTEAFFGQGTRLTVV.

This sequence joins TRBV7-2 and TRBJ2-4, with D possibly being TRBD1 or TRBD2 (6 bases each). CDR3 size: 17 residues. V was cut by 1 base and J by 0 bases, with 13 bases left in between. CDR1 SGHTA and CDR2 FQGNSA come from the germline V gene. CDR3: CASSLGRGRGAKNIQYF. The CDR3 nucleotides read TGTGCCAGCAGCTTAGGTCGGGGGCGCGGAGCCAAAAACATTCAGTACTTC.

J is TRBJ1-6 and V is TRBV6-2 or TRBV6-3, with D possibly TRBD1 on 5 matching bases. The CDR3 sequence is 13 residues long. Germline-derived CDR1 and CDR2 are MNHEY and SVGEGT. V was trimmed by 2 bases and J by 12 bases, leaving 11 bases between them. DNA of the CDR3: TGTGCCAGCAGTTACCGAGGACATCAACCCCTCCACTTT. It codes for CASSYRGHQPLHF.

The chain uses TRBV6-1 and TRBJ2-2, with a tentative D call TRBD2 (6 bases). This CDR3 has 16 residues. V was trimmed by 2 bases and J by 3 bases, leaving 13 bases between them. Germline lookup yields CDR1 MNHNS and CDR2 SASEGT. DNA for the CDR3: TGTGCCAGCAGTGAATCCCCCAGGGAGGACACCGGGGAGCTGTTTTTT. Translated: CASSESPREDTGELFF.

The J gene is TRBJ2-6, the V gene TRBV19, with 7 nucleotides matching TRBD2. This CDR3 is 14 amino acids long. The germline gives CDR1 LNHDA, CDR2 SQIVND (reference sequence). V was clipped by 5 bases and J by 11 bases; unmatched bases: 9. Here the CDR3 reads CASSPSRGRDVLTF. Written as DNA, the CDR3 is TGTGCCAGTAGTCCATCGCGGGGGAGGGACGTCCTGACTTTC.

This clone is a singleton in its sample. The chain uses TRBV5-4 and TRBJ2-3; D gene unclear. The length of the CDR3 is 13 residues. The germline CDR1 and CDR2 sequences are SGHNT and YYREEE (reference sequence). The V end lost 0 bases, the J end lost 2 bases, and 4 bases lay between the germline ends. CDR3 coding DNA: TGTGCCAGCAGCTTGGACAACACAGATACGCAGTATTTT. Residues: CASSLDNTDTQYF.

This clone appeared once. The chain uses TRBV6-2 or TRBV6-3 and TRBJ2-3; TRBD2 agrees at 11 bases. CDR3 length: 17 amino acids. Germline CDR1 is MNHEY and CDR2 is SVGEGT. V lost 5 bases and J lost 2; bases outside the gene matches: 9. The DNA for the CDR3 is TGTGCCAGCAGTGCCCGACTAGCGGGGCTTATCACAGATACGCAGTATTTT. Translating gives CASSARLAGLITDTQYF.

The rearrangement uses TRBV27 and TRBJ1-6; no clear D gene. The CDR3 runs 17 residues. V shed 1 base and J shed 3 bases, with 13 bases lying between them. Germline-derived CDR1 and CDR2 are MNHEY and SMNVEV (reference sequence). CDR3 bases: TGTGCCAGCAGTTTATTGACCTCCACCTTCTATAATTCACCCCTCCACTTT. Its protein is CASSLLTSTFYNSPLHF.

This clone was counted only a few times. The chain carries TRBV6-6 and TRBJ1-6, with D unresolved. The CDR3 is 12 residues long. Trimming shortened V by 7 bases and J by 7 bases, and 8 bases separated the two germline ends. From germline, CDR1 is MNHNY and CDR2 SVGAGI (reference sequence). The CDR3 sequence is CASTRTNSPLHF. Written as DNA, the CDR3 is TGTGCCAGCACCCGTACGAATTCACCCCTCCACTTT.

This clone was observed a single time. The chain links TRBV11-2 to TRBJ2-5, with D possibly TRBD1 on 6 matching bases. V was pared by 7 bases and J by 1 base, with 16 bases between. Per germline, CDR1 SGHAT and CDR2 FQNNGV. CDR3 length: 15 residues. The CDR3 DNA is TGTGCCAGCACCCGGGACACGGAATTCCAAGAGACCCAGTACTTC. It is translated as CASTRDTEFQETQYF.

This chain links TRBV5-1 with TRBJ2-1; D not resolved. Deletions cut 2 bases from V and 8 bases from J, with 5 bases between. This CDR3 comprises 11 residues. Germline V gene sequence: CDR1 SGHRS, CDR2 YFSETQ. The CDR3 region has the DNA TGCGCCAGCAGCTTTAGGGATGAGCAGTTCTTC. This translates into CASSFRDEQFF.

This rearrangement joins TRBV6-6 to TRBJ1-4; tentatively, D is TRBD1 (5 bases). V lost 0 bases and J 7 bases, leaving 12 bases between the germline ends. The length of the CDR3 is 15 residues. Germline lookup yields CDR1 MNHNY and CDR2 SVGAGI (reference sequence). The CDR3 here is CASSYSRDRIEKLFF. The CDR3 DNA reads TGTGCCAGCAGTTACTCCCGGGACCGGATTGAAAAACTGTTTTTT.

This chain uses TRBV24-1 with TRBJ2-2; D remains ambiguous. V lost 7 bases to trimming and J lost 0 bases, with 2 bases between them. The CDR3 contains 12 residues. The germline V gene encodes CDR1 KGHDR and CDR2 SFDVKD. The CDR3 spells CATRTNTGELFF. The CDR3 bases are TGTGCCACCAGGACGAACACCGGGGAGCTGTTTTTT.

CDR3 sequence (DNA): TGTGCCAGCAGCCCTTTTGTAGCGTCAGAGAATGAAAAACTGTTTTTT. Translating gives CASSPFVASENEKLFF. The gene calls are TRBV7-9 and TRBJ1-4; unclear D gene. The germline V and J ends were trimmed by 5 bases and 5 bases, with 18 bases remaining between them. Germline V lookup: CDR1 SEHNR, CDR2 FQNEAQ (reference sequence). This CDR3 has 16 amino acids.

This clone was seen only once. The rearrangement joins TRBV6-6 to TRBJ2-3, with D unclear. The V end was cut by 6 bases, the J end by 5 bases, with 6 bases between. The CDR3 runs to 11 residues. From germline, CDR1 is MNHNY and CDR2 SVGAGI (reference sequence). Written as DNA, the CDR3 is TGTGCCAGCAGGGAGAGAGATACGCAGTATTTT. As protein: CASRERDTQYF.

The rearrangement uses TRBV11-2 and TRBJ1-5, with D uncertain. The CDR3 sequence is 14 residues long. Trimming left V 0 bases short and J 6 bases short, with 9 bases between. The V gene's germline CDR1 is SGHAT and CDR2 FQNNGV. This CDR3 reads CASSLDAAGQPQHF. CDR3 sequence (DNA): TGTGCCAGCAGCTTAGACGCGGCGGGTCAGCCCCAGCATTTT.

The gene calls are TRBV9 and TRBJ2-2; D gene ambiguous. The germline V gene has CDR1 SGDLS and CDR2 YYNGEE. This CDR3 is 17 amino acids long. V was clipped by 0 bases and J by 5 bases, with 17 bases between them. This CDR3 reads CASSVEDGYSWTGELFF. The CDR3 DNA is TGTGCCAGCAGCGTAGAAGACGGATATTCTTGGACCGGGGAGCTGTTTTTT. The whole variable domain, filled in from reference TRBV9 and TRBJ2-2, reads DSGVTQTPKHLITATGQRVTLRCSPRSGDLSVYWYQQSLDQGLQFLIQYYNGEERAKGNILERFSAQQFPDLHSELNLSSLELGDSALYFCASSVEDGYSWTGELFFGEGSRLTVL.

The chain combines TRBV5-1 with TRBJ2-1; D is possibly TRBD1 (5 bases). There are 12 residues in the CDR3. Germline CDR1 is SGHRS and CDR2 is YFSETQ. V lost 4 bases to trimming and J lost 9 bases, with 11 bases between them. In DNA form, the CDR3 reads TGCGCCAGCAGCCGGCAGGGTGGTGAGCAGTTCTTC. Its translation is CASSRQGGEQFF.

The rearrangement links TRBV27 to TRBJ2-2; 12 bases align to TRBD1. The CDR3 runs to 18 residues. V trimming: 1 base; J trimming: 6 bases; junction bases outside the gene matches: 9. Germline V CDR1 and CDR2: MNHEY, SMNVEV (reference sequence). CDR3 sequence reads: CASSLFYGTGGASGELFF. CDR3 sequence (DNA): TGTGCCAGCAGTTTATTCTATGGGACAGGGGGCGCCTCCGGGGAGCTGTTTTTT.

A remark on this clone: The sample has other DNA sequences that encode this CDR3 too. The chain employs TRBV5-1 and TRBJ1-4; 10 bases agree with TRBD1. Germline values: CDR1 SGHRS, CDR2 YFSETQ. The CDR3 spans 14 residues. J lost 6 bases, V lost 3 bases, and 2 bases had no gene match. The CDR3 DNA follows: TGCGCCAGCAGCTCCGGGACAGGGGATGAAAAACTGTTTTTT. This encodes CASSSGTGDEKLFF.

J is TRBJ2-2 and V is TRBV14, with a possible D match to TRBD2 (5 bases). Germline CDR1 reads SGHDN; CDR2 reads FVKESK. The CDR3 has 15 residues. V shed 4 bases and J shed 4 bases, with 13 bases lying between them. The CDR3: CASSRSVGSTGELFF. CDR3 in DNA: TGTGCCAGCAGCCGCTCAGTAGGGAGCACCGGGGAGCTGTTTTTT.

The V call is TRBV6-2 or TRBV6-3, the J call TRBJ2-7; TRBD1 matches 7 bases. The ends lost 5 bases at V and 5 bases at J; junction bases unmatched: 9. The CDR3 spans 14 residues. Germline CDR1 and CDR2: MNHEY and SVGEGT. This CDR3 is CASSDWDSFNEQYV. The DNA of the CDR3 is TGTGCCAGCAGTGACTGGGACAGTTTTAACGAGCAGTACGTC.

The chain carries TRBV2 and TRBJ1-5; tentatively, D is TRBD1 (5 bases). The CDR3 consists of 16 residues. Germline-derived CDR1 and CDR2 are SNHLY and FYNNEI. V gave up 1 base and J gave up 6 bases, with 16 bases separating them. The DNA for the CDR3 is TGTGCCAGCAGTGAAGATGGCGGGGGAGTGGGTCAGCCCCAGCATTTT. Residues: CASSEDGGGVGQPQHF.

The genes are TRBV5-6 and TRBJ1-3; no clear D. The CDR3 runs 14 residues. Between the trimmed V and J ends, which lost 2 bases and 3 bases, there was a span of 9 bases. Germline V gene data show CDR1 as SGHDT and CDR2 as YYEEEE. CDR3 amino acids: CASSLTDHGNTIYF. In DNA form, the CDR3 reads TGTGCCAGCAGCTTAACGGACCATGGAAACACCATATATTTT.

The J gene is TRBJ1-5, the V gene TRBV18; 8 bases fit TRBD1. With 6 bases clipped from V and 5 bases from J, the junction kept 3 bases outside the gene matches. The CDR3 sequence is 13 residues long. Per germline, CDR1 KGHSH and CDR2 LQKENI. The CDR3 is CASSQGADQPQHF. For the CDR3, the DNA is TGTGCCAGCTCTCAGGGGGCGGATCAGCCCCAGCATTTT.

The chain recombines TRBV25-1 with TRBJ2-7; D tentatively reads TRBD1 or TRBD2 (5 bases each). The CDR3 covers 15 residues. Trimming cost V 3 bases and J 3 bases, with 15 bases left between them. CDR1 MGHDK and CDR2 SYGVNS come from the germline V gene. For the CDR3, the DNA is TGTGCCAGCAGTGACACGGGGACCGGACTCTACGAGCAGTACTTC. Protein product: CASSDTGTGLYEQYF.

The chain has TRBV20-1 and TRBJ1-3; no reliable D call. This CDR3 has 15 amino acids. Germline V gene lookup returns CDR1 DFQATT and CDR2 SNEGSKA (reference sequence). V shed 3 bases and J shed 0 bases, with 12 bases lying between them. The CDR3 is CSASDENRSGNTIYF. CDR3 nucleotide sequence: TGCAGTGCTAGTGACGAGAATCGCTCTGGAAACACCATATATTTT.

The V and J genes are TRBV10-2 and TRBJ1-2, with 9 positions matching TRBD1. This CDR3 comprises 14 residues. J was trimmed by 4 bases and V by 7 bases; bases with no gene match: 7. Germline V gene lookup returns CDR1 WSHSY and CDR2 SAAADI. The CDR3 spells CASTKTGGGYGYTF. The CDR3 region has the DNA TGCGCCAGCACCAAGACAGGGGGAGGCTATGGCTACACCTTC.

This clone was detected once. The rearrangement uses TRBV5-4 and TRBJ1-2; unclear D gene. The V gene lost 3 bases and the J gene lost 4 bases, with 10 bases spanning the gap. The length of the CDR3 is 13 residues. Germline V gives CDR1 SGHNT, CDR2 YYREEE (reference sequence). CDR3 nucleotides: TGTGCCAGCAGCTCATTGACGGTCTATGGCTACACCTTC. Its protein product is CASSSLTVYGYTF.